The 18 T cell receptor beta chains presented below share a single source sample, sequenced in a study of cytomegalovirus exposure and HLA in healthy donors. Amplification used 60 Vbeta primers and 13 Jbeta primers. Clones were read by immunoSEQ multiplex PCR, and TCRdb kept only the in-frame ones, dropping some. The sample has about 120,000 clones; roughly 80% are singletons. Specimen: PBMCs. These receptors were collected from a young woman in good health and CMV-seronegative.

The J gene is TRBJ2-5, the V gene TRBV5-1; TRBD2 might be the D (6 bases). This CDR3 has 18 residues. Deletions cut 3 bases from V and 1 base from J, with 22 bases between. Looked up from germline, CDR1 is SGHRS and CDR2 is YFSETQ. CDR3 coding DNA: TGCGCCAGCAGCTCTTCCCCGGGGAGGTTCGCTGGCCAAGAGACCCAGTACTTC. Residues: CASSSSPGRFAGQETQYF.

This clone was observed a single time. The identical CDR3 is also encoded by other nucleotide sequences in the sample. The CDR3 region is CASSRGTSGRIDKNIQYF. Here the CDR3 DNA reads TGTGCCAGCAGCAGAGGGACTAGCGGGAGGATTGACAAAAACATTCAGTACTTC. V gene TRBV7-9 combines with J gene TRBJ2-4, with 15 bases fitting TRBD2. This CDR3 has 18 amino acids. Germline CDR1 and CDR2: SEHNR and FQNEAQ (reference sequence). Trimming took 5 bases from V and 3 from J; bases not matched to a gene: 8.

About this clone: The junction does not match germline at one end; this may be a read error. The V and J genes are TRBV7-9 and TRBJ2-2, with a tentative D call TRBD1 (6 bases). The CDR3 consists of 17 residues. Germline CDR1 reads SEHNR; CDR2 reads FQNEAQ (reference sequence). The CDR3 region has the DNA TGTTCCAGCAGCGCATCGGCGACAGGAGATAGGGCCGGGGAGCTGTTTTTT. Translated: CSSSASATGDRAGELFF.

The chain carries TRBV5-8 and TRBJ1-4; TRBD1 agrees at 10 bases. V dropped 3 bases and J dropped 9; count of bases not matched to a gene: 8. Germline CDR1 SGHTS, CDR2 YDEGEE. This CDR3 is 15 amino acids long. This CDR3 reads CASSSHGTGDKKLFF. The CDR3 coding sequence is TGTGCCAGCAGCTCGCACGGGACAGGGGATAAAAAACTGTTTTTT.

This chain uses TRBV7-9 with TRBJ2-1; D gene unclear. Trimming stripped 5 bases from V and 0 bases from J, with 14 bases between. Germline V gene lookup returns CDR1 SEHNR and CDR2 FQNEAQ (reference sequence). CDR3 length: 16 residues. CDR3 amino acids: CASSQPLSPSYNEQFF. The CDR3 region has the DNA TGTGCCAGCAGCCAACCACTTTCCCCCTCCTACAATGAGCAGTTCTTC. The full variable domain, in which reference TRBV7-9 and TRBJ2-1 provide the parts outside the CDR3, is DTGVSQNPRHKITKRGQNVTFRCDPISEHNRLYWYRQTLGQGPEFLTYFQNEAQLEKSRLLSDRFSAERPKGSFSTLEIQRTEQGDSAMYLCASSQPLSPSYNEQFFGPGTRLTVL.

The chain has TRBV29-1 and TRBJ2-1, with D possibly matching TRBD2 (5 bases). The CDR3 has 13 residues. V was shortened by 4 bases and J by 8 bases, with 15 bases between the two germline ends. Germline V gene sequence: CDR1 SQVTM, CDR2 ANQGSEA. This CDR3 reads CSVGGSVIDEQFF. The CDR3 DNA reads TGCAGCGTTGGTGGTAGCGTTATAGATGAGCAGTTCTTC.

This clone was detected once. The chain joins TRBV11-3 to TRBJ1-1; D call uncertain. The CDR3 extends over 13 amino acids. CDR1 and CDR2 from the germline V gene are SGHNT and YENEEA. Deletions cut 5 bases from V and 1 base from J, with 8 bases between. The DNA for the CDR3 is TGTGCCAGCAGCCGAGAGCAGAACACTGAAGCTTTCTTT. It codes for CASSREQNTEAFF.

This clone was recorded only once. In DNA, the CDR3 is TGTGCCAGTGGGGAGGGGCAGAAAGAGACCCAGTACTTC. This codes for CASGEGQKETQYF. The gene calls are TRBV19 and TRBJ2-5; 7 bases are a match to TRBD2. V shed 8 bases and J 3 bases; nucleotides not matched to a gene: 6. This CDR3 has 13 amino acids. Germline loops: CDR1 LNHDA, CDR2 SQIVND (reference sequence).

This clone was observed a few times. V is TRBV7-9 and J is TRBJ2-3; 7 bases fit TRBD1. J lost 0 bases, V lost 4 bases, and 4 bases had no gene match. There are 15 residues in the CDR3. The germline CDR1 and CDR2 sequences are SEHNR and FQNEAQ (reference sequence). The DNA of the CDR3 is TGTGCCAGCAGCTCGACAGGGTCGAGCACAGATACGCAGTATTTT. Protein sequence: CASSSTGSSTDTQYF.

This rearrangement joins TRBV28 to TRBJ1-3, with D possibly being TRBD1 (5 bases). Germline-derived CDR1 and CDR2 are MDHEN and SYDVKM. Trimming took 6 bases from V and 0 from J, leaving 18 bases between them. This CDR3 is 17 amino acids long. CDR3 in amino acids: CASRGLSGGYSGNTIYF. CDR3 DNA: TGTGCCAGCAGGGGGTTGTCTGGGGGGTACTCTGGAAACACCATATATTTT.

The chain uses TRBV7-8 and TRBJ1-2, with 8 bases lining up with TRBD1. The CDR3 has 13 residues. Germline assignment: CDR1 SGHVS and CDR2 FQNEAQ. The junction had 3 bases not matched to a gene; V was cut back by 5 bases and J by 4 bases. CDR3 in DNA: TGTGCCAGCAGCCCCGACAGGGGCTATGGCTACACCTTC. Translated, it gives CASSPDRGYGYTF.

CDR3 nucleotides: TGTGCCAGCAGCGTAAACCCCGGGACCTACGAGCAGTACTTC. This gives the protein CASSVNPGTYEQYF. The rearrangement links TRBV9 to TRBJ2-7; weak D call: TRBD2 (5 bases). The length of the CDR3 is 14 residues. In germline, CDR1 is SGDLS, CDR2 YYNGEE. The V and J ends lost 1 base and 2 bases respectively, with 10 bases between them.

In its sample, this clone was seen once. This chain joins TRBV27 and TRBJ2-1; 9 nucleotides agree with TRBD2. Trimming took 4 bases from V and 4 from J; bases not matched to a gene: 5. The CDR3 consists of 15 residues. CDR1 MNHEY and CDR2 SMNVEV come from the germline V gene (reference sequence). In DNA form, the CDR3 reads TGTGCCAGCAGTTCCGGACTAGCGTATTACAATGAGCAGTTCTTC. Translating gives CASSSGLAYYNEQFF.

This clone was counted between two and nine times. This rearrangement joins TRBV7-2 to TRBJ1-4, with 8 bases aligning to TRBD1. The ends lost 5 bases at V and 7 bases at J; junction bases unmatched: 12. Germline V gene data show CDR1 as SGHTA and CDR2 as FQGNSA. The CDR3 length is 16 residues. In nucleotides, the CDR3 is TGTGCCAGCAGCCGGTCGCCGGGACAGGCTGGTGAAAAACTGTTTTTT. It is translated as CASSRSPGQAGEKLFF.

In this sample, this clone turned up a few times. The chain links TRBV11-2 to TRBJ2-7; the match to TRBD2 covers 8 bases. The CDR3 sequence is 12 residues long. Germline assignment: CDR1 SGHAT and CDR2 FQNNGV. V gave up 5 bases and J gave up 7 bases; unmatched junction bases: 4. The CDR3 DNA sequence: TGTGCCAGCAGCCTCGGGAGGGTAGAGCAGTACTTC. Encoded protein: CASSLGRVEQYF.

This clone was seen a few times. The CDR3 coding sequence is TGTGCCAGCAGCCAAGATCGTGGGGCAGGCACAGATACGCAGTATTTT. Protein: CASSQDRGAGTDTQYF. This rearrangement joins TRBV4-2 to TRBJ2-3; tentatively, D is TRBD1 (5 bases). This CDR3 spans 16 amino acids. Germline V gene data show CDR1 as LGHNA and CDR2 as YNFKEQ. Trimming cost V 0 bases and J 1 base, with 11 bases left between them.

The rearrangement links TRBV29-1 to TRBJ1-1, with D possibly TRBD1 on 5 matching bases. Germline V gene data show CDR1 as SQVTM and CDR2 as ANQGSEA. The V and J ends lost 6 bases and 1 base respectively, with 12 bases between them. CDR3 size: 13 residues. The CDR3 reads CSVRRESNTEAFF. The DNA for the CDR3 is TGCAGCGTACGCAGGGAATCGAACACTGAAGCTTTCTTT.

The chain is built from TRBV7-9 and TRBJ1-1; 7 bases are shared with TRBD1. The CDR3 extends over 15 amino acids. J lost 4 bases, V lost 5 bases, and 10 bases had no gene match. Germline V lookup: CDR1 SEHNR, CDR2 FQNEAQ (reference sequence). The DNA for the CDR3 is TGTGCCAGCAGCAAGGCCCGACAGGGCCCCACTGAAGCTTTCTTT. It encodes CASSKARQGPTEAFF.